In this sample, the clone carrying this TCR beta chain turned up a few times. What it binds is not known. The source of the sample is a study of OX40 agonist ivuxolimab in advanced cancers. Overall study context: Mean age 60 years, range about 23 to 80; about 85% male. Study-level findings and limits: Among some nonresponders, normalized T-cell clonal expansion was also low.

The germline gives CDR1 SGHTS, CDR2 YDEGEE. V dropped 3 bases and J dropped 2 bases, with 6 bases sitting between them. The CDR3 sequence is 12 residues long. This table comes from immunoSEQ multiplex PCR, and its TCRdb copy is limited to in-frame clones, with some not included. The sample holds about 84,000 clones, 85% to 95% seen once. This sequence was found in an adult with an advanced solid tumor such as melanoma, head and neck, liver or kidney cancer. The rearrangement joins TRBV5-8 to TRBJ2-7; no firm D call. The sample here was CD4+ or CD8+ T cells sorted from blood, taken in a trial of the OX40 agonist ivuxolimab. The CDR3 region has the DNA TGTGCCAGCAGCTCCAAGGCCTACGAGCAGTACTTC. It encodes CASSSKAYEQYF.